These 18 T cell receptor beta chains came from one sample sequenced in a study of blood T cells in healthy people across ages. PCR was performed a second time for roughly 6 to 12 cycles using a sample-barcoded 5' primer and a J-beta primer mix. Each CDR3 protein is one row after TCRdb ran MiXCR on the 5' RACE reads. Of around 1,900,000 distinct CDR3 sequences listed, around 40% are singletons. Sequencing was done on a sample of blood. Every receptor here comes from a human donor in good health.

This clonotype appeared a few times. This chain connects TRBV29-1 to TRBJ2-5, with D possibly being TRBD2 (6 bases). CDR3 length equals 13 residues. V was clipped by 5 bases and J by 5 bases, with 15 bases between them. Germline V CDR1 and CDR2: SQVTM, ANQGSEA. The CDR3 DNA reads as TGCAGCGTTCGGAGGGCCCTAGGGGAGACCCAGTACTTC. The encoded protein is CSVRRALGETQYF.

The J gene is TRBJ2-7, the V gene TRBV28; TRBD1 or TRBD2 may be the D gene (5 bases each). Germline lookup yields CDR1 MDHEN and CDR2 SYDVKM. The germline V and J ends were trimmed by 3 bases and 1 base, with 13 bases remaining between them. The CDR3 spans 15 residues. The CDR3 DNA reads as TGTGCCAGCAGTTTGAGGGGTTCTACGTCCTACGAGCAGTACTTC. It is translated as CASSLRGSTSYEQYF.

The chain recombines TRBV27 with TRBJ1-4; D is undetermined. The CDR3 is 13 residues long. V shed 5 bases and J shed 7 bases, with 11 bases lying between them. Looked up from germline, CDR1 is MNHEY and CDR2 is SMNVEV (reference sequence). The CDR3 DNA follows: TGTGCCAGCAGTCTCTTATCGACTGAAAAACTGTTTTTT. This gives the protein CASSLLSTEKLFF.

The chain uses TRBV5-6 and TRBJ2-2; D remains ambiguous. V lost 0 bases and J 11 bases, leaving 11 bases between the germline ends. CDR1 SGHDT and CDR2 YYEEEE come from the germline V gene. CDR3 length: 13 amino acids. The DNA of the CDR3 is TGTGCCAGCAGCTTGGCAGCCCACGTCGAGCTGTTTTTT. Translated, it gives CASSLAAHVELFF.

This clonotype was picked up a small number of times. The CDR3: CATTFPNSGANVLTF. CDR3 in DNA: TGTGCAACGACATTCCCCAACTCTGGGGCCAACGTCCTGACTTTC. V usage is TRBV6-5 and J usage is TRBJ2-6; D is ambiguous. CDR1 MNHEY and CDR2 SVGAGI come from the germline V gene. The CDR3 has 15 residues.

The DNA for the CDR3 is TGTGCCAGCAGCTTAGTTTCTACAGGGCCAGAGACCCAGTACTTC. Translation gives CASSLVSTGPETQYF. V and J are TRBV11-3 and TRBJ2-5, with D possibly TRBD1 on 6 matching bases. The CDR3 length is 15 residues. Germline CDR1 SGHNT, CDR2 YENEEA. Trimming took 1 base from V and 4 from J, leaving 13 bases between them.

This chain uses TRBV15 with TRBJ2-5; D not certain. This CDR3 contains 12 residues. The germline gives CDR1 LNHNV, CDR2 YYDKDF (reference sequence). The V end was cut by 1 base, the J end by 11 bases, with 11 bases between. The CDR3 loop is CATSRVRYEQYF. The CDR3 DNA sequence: TGTGCCACCAGCAGAGTCCGGTATGAGCAGTACTTC.

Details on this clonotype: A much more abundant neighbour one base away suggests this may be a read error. The CDR3 region is CVSSLLAGTYNEQFF. The CDR3 bases are TGTGTCAGCAGCCTTCTAGCGGGGACCTACAATGAGCAGTTCTTC. The chain recombines TRBV7-2 with TRBJ2-1; 9 nucleotides match TRBD2. Germline V CDR1 and CDR2: SGHTA, FQGNSA. The CDR3 totals 15 residues.

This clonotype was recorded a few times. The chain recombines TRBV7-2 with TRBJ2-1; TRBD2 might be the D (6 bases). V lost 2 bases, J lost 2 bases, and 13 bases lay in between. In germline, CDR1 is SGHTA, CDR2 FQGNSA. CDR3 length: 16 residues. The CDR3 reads CASSLHSGEAYNEQFF. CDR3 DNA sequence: TGTGCCAGCAGCTTACATAGCGGCGAGGCCTACAATGAGCAGTTCTTC.

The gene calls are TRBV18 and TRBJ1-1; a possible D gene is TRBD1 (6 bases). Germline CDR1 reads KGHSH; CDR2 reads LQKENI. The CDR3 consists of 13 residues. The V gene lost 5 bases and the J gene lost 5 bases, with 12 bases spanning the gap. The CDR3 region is CASSADRLTEAFF. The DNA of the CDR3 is TGTGCCAGCTCAGCCGACAGGTTAACTGAAGCTTTCTTT.

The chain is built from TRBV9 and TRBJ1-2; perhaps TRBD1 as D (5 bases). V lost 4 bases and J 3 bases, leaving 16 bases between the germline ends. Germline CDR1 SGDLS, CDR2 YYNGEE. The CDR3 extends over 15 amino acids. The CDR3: CASSFVGWGDYGYTF. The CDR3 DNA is TGTGCCAGCAGCTTTGTCGGATGGGGGGACTATGGCTACACCTTC. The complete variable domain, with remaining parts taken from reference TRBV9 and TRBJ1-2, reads DSGVTQTPKHLITATGQRVTLRCSPRSGDLSVYWYQQSLDQGLQFLIQYYNGEERAKGNILERFSAQQFPDLHSELNLSSLELGDSALYFCASSFVGWGDYGYTFGSGTRLTVV.

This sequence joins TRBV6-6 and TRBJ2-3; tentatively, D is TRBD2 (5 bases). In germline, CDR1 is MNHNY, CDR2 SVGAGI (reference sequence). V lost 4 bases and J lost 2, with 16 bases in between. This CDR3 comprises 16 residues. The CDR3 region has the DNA TGTGCCAGCAGTTCCAACCCAGCGGAACCCACAGATACGCAGTATTTT. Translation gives CASSSNPAEPTDTQYF.

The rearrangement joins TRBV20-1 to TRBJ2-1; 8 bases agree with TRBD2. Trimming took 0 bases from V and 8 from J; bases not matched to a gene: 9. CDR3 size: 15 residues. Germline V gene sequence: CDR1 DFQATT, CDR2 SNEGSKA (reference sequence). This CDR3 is CSARDSVAGRYEQFF. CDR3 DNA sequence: TGCAGTGCTAGAGATTCGGTAGCGGGGAGGTATGAGCAGTTCTTC.

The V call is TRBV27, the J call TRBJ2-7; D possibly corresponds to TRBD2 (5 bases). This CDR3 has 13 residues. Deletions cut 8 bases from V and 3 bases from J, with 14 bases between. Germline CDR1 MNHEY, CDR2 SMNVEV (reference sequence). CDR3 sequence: CASGPGVIYEQYF. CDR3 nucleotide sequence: TGTGCCAGCGGCCCCGGGGTCATCTACGAGCAGTACTTC.

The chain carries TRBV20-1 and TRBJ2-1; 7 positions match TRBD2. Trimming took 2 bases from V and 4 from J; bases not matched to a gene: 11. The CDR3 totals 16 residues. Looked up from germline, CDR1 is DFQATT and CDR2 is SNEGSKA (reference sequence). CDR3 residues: CSARPAGLTVYNEQFF. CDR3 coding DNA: TGCAGTGCTAGACCCGCGGGACTAACGGTTTACAATGAGCAGTTCTTC.

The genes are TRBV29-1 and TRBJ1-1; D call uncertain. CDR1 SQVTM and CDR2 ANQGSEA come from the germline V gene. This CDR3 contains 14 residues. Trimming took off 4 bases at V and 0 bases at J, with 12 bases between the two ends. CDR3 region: CSVGGDVMNTEAFF. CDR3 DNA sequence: TGCAGCGTTGGGGGAGATGTAATGAACACTGAAGCTTTCTTT.

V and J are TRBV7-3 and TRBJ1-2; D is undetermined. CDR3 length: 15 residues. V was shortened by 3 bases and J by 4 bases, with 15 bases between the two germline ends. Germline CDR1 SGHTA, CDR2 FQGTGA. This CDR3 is CASSFDAITPYGYTF. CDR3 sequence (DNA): TGTGCCAGCAGCTTTGATGCCATCACTCCCTATGGCTACACCTTC.

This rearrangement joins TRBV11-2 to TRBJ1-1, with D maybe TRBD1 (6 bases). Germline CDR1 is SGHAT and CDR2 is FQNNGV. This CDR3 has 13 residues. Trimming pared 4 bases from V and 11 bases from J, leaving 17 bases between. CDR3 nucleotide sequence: TGTGCCAGCAGCTCAGTGCGGGGGCCCGAGGCTTTCTTT. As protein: CASSSVRGPEAFF.